Reported below is one TCR beta chain. The specificity of this receptor is unknown. No per-base quality is available; no much larger clone lies one base away. The data stem from a study of T cells in Graves' hyperthyroidism and ophthalmopathy (dated by TCRdb to between 2018 and 2020). For context, the study as a whole: Peripheral blood samples were taken at initial diagnosis, before any treatment was given. In six Graves' hyperthyroidism patients, the study also compared T-cell repertoires from thyroid tissue with T-cell repertoires from blood. The 80 to 100 discovery patients were randomly divided into training and test sets at a 7:3 ratio. To identify distinguishing TCR V-J signatures, a discovery cohort of about 95 patients was used, comprising 43 with Graves' ophthalmopathy and 55 to 65 with stable Graves' hyperthyroidism. Once sampling was done, hyperthyroidism patients were given methimazole at a starting dose of 30 mg daily, whereas ophthalmopathy patients were given high-dose intravenous methylprednisolone. Prospective prediction of ophthalmopathy was tested in an independent validation cohort of under 20 hyperthyroidism patients and 17 patients who later progressed to ophthalmopathy. According to the paper, TCR Vbeta CDR3 sequencing was carried out on 135 peripheral blood samples, which came from fewer than 50 ophthalmopathy, roughly 75 hyperthyroidism and about 17 progressor patients.

Amplification of TCR beta CDR3 regions was carried out from RNA transcripts. For the first round of RT-PCR on the TCR CDR3, the HTBI primer set was used together with the Qiagen OneStep RT-PCR kit. Libraries were constructed in a second round of multiplex PCR, after which size selection and purification were performed. The libraries were sequenced on an Illumina HiSeq2000 using paired-end 100 bp reads. The authors' analysis ran thus. Raw data were processed with SOAPnuke, discarding reads with adapters, uncalled bases, mean Phred below 15, or no exact constant-primer or identifier match. High-quality paired reads were merged using COPE v1.2.5, and each unique nucleotide sequence was defined as a clonotype. MiTCR v1.1 was used to align clonotypes to the IMGT TRBV, TRBD and TRBJ reference segments. The analysis included only V-J combinations with a frequency above 0.0001, which together covered around 99% of the repertoires. A TCS score was defined as the ratio between F50 (clonal expansion) and ExV (chaos), using BLOSUM62-based TCRdist between CDR3 peptides within each V-J. Welch's t-statistics and random forest reduced 450 to 600 V-J features to 10 to 15, which were used in a naive Bayes classifier (R e1071). The public reads were reprocessed in TCRdb via fastp at Q25 and MiXCR, keeping in-frame beta chains. All rows with the same CDR3 protein become a single entry with the most common DNA and genes. The V and J calls were determined by TCRdb, not by the authors. The sample table records hundreds of thousands of distinct CDR3 sequences; approximately 15% of these occur just once. The ten largest make up under 30% of the sample.

CDR1 DFQATT and CDR2 SNEGSKA were looked up in the germline V gene (reference sequence). Measured from the cysteine to the phenylalanine, the CDR3 is 12 residues long. The only DNA kept is the CDR3, 36 bases in frame from the first base. For this chain, trimming is 6 bases at the V end and 2 bases at the J end, and the number of junction bases without a gene match is 4. On the study overall, not on this receptor specifically: In validation, the model predicted progression to ophthalmopathy a median of approximately 6.6 months before onset, with about 67% sensitivity and almost 75% specificity. No statistical method was used to set the sample size in advance, and investigators knew the group allocation. Ophthalmopathy was separated from stable hyperthyroidism by a 13 V-J signature model, with about 86% sensitivity and about 81% specificity obtained in cross-validation and 80%/75% obtained in testing. Most expanded thyroid clonotypes (frequency above 0.001) were also detected in blood, suggesting blood repertoires may reflect thyroid immune responses.

A patient counted as having stable Graves' hyperthyroidism if no progression to ophthalmopathy occurred over 18 months of follow-up. Hyperthyroidism patients were newly diagnosed, with disease duration under 2 months, and aged 18 to 65 years. Any patient with an uncontrolled infection, another autoimmune disease, pregnancy or lactation was excluded. Diagnoses were established on the basis of clinical symptoms, serum thyroxine and TRAb, thyroid ultrasound, and orbital computed tomography. PBMCs were separated from under 12 ml of fresh peripheral blood using Ficoll-Paque density gradient centrifugation. Total RNA was extracted with Trizol reagent, and quality was checked on an Agilent 2100 Bioanalyzer.

The sequenced sample was blood. This receptor was taken from a woman in her thirties with Graves' hyperthyroidism. The chain is made from TRBV20-1 and TRBJ2-7; TRBD2 aligns with 7 central bases. The nucleotide sequence is TGCAGTGCACAAACTAGCGCCTACGAGCAGTACTTC. This gives the protein CSAQTSAYEQYF.